This is a list of T cell receptor beta chains from one sample in a study of regulatory T cells in long-lasting Graves disease. TCRdb re-called the multiplex PCR reads through MiXCR, storing one row per CDR3 protein. The data show fewer than 450,000 distinct CDR3 sequences, with 15% seen just once and approximately 7.6% held by the top ten. This sample also belongs to another study, concerning T cells in Graves' hyperthyroidism and ophthalmopathy.

Material: peripheral blood mononuclear cells (PBMCs), obtained at new diagnosis, from a patient treated with antithyroid drugs. The receptors shown here come from a middle-aged woman with Graves disease. The CDR3 runs from the conserved cysteine through the conserved F or W. Each record gives: CDR3 protein, CDR3 DNA, J gene, V gene, D gene, clone size. The D gene is left open where the match is weak. The size field is filled for only some rows; it gives once, few, many or a size class.

CDR3 protein: CASSLVGAVRSNEQFF
CDR3 DNA: TGTGCCAGCAGCTTAGTAGGGGCGGTTAGAAGCAATGAGCAGTTCTTC
J gene: TRBJ2-1
V gene: TRBV7-9
D gene: -
clone size: many

CDR3 protein: CASSEDTGELFF
CDR3 DNA: TGTGCCAGCAGTGAAGACACCGGGGAGCTGTTTTTT
J gene: TRBJ2-2
V gene: TRBV2
D gene: -
clone size: many

CDR3 protein: CASRNSIRGVEQYF
CDR3 DNA: TGTGCCAGCAGAAACAGCATCCGCGGGGTCGAGCAGTACTTC
J gene: TRBJ2-7
V gene: TRBV27
D gene: -
clone size: few

CDR3 protein: CASSPTGQGGNQPQHF
CDR3 DNA: TGTGCCAGCTCACCAACAGGACAGGGCGGCAATCAGCCCCAGCATTTT
J gene: TRBJ1-5
V gene: TRBV18
D gene: TRBD1
clone size: -

CDR3 protein: CASSPRRVSYEQYF
CDR3 DNA: TGTGCCAGCAGCCCTCGGCGGGTCTCCTACGAGCAGTACTTC
J gene: TRBJ2-7
V gene: TRBV3-1
D gene: -
clone size: many

CDR3 protein: CASSELGAAWGETQYF
CDR3 DNA: TGTGCCAGCAGCGAATTAGGGGCAGCCTGGGGGGAGACCCAGTACTTC
J gene: TRBJ2-5
V gene: TRBV7-9
D gene: -
clone size: -

CDR3 protein: CASSVDGSSGSNEQFF
CDR3 DNA: TGTGCCAGCAGCGTAGACGGGTCTAGCGGGAGTAATGAGCAGTTCTTC
J gene: TRBJ2-1
V gene: TRBV9
D gene: TRBD2
clone size: many

CDR3 protein: CASGPRVTNF
CDR3 DNA: TGTGCCAGCGGTCCAAGGGTCACTAATTTT
J gene: TRBJ1-3
V gene: TRBV12-3/TRBV12-4
D gene: -
clone size: -

CDR3 protein: CASSRGLAGSPDTQYF
CDR3 DNA: TGTGCCAGCAGTCGCGGACTAGCGGGTAGCCCAGATACGCAGTATTTT
J gene: TRBJ2-3
V gene: TRBV6-1
D gene: TRBD2
clone size: -

CDR3 protein: CASAQEVVGNTEAFF
CDR3 DNA: TGTGCTAGTGCTCAGGAGGTGGTCGGGAACACTGAAGCTTTCTTT
J gene: TRBJ1-1
V gene: TRBV12-5
D gene: -
clone size: many

CDR3 protein: CASGGGRSNQPQHF
CDR3 DNA: TGTGCCAGCGGGGGGGGAAGGAGCAATCAGCCCCAGCATTTT
J gene: TRBJ1-5
V gene: TRBV2
D gene: -
clone size: -

CDR3 protein: CATSSPGLGETQYF
CDR3 DNA: TGTGCCACCAGCAGCCCCGGACTTGGGGAGACCCAGTACTTC
J gene: TRBJ2-5
V gene: TRBV15
D gene: -
clone size: many

CDR3 protein: CASSQAGRSYNEQFF
CDR3 DNA: TGTGCCAGCAGCCAGGCCGGACGCTCCTACAATGAGCAGTTCTTC
J gene: TRBJ2-1
V gene: TRBV3-1
D gene: -
clone size: many

CDR3 protein: CAWSGQTVQYF
CDR3 DNA: TGTGCCTGGAGCGGACAGACGGTGCAGTACTTC
J gene: TRBJ2-7
V gene: TRBV30
D gene: -
clone size: many

CDR3 protein: CASSLGLENTEAFF
CDR3 DNA: TGTGCCAGCAGTCTCGGACTTGAGAACACTGAAGCTTTCTTT
J gene: TRBJ1-1
V gene: TRBV6-1
D gene: -
clone size: few

CDR3 protein: CASSAEGGGNTIYF
CDR3 DNA: TGTGCCAGCAGCGCCGAAGGGGGGGGAAACACCATATATTTT
J gene: TRBJ1-3
V gene: TRBV7-2
D gene: -
clone size: -

CDR3 protein: CASSSVKETQYF
CDR3 DNA: TGTGCCAGCAGCTCTGTTAAAGAGACCCAGTACTTC
J gene: TRBJ2-5
V gene: TRBV7-9
D gene: -
clone size: many

CDR3 protein: CASSIAGQGHNEQFF
CDR3 DNA: TGTGCCAGTAGTATAGCGGGGCAGGGCCATAATGAGCAGTTCTTC
J gene: TRBJ2-1
V gene: TRBV19
D gene: -
clone size: -

CDR3 protein: CASSSTAGSTDTQYF
CDR3 DNA: TGCGCCAGCAGCTCTACAGCGGGAAGCACAGATACGCAGTATTTT
J gene: TRBJ2-3
V gene: TRBV5-1
D gene: TRBD2
clone size: few

CDR3 protein: CSVGGRNTGELFF
CDR3 DNA: TGCAGTGTGGGCGGGAGAAACACCGGGGAGCTGTTTTTT
J gene: TRBJ2-2
V gene: TRBV20-1
D gene: TRBD2
clone size: many

CDR3 protein: CSASSGTSGSHHVGELFF
CDR3 DNA: TGCAGTGCTAGTAGTGGGACTAGCGGGAGCCATCACGTCGGGGAGCTGTTTTTT
J gene: TRBJ2-2
V gene: TRBV20-1
D gene: TRBD2
clone size: -

CDR3 protein: CASSFTGGNYGYTF
CDR3 DNA: TGTGCCAGCAGCTTTACAGGGGGCAACTATGGCTACACCTTC
J gene: TRBJ1-2
V gene: TRBV11-2
D gene: TRBD1
clone size: many

CDR3 protein: CASSFRGREYEQYF
CDR3 DNA: TGTGCCAGCAGCTTTAGGGGGCGCGAGTACGAGCAGTACTTC
J gene: TRBJ2-7
V gene: TRBV7-8
D gene: TRBD1
clone size: many

CDR3 protein: CASSPVVEVRETQYF
CDR3 DNA: TGTGCCAGCAGCCCAGTTGTAGAGGTGAGGGAGACCCAGTACTTC
J gene: TRBJ2-5
V gene: TRBV3-1
D gene: -
clone size: few

CDR3 protein: CASSVAGDQPQHF
CDR3 DNA: TGTGCCAGCAGCGTAGCGGGGGATCAGCCCCAGCATTTT
J gene: TRBJ1-5
V gene: TRBV9
D gene: -
clone size: -

CDR3 protein: CASSSTVYNEKLFF
CDR3 DNA: TGTGCCAGCAGCTCGACGGTATATAATGAAAAACTGTTTTTT
J gene: TRBJ1-4
V gene: TRBV7-2
D gene: -
clone size: many

CDR3 protein: CASSQDSGKRGEQFF
CDR3 DNA: TGTGCCAGCAGCCAAGACTCCGGGAAGAGAGGTGAGCAGTTCTTC
J gene: TRBJ2-1
V gene: TRBV3-1
D gene: -
clone size: -

CDR3 protein: CASSVDGLGTDTQYF
CDR3 DNA: TGTGCCAGCAGCGTAGACGGGTTGGGCACCGATACGCAGTATTTT
J gene: TRBJ2-3
V gene: TRBV9
D gene: -
clone size: many

CDR3 protein: CASSFWKRSSTDTQYF
CDR3 DNA: TGTGCCAGCAGCTTCTGGAAACGCTCTAGCACAGATACGCAGTATTTT
J gene: TRBJ2-3
V gene: TRBV11-2
D gene: -
clone size: many

CDR3 protein: CASSPLTTNQPQHF
CDR3 DNA: TGTGCCAGCAGTCCCCTAACGACCAATCAGCCCCAGCATTTT
J gene: TRBJ1-5
V gene: TRBV18
D gene: -
clone size: many

CDR3 protein: CASSVGISGNNEQFF
CDR3 DNA: TGTGCCAGCAGCGTAGGTATTAGCGGGAACAATGAGCAGTTCTTC
J gene: TRBJ2-1
V gene: TRBV9
D gene: TRBD2
clone size: few

CDR3 protein: CASSLLSPQGASGELFF
CDR3 DNA: TGCGCCAGCAGCTTGCTTTCCCCCCAGGGGGCTAGCGGGGAGCTGTTTTTT
J gene: TRBJ2-2
V gene: TRBV5-1
D gene: TRBD1
clone size: -

CDR3 protein: CASSQGLGAERETQYF
CDR3 DNA: TGTGCCAGCAGCCAAGGTCTCGGGGCAGAGAGGGAGACCCAGTACTTC
J gene: TRBJ2-5
V gene: TRBV3-1
D gene: -
clone size: many

CDR3 protein: CASSNHGLVGETQYF
CDR3 DNA: TGTGCCAGCAGCAACCACGGACTAGTTGGAGAGACCCAGTACTTC
J gene: TRBJ2-5
V gene: TRBV6-1
D gene: TRBD2
clone size: many

CDR3 protein: CATGTGNYGYTF
CDR3 DNA: TGCGCCACAGGGACAGGGAACTATGGCTACACCTTC
J gene: TRBJ1-2
V gene: TRBV10-2
D gene: TRBD1
clone size: many

CDR3 protein: CASSAFGGSTGELFF
CDR3 DNA: TGCGCCAGCAGCGCATTTGGGGGGTCCACCGGGGAGCTGTTTTTT
J gene: TRBJ2-2
V gene: TRBV5-1
D gene: -
clone size: many

CDR3 protein: CSARDRGMDGYTF
CDR3 DNA: TGCAGTGCTAGAGATAGAGGGATGGATGGCTACACCTTC
J gene: TRBJ1-2
V gene: TRBV20-1
D gene: -
clone size: many

CDR3 protein: CASSLGLGVRTEAFF
CDR3 DNA: TGTGCCAGTAGTCTGGGACTCGGGGTGAGGACTGAAGCTTTCTTT
J gene: TRBJ1-1
V gene: TRBV19
D gene: -
clone size: many

CDR3 protein: CASTLRKGGRIAYNEQFF
CDR3 DNA: TGTGCCAGCACCCTTAGGAAAGGGGGTCGGATCGCCTACAATGAGCAGTTCTTC
J gene: TRBJ2-1
V gene: TRBV11-3
D gene: -
clone size: -

CDR3 protein: CASRGTGLGIQYF
CDR3 DNA: TGTGCCAGCAGGGGAACAGGGCTGGGCATTCAGTACTTC
J gene: TRBJ2-4
V gene: TRBV28
D gene: -
clone size: -

CDR3 protein: CASSLGPGTGGSPLHF
CDR3 DNA: TGTGCCAGCAGCTTAGGTCCGGGAACAGGGGGTTCACCCCTCCACTTT
J gene: TRBJ1-6
V gene: TRBV13
D gene: TRBD1
clone size: -

CDR3 protein: CASSLVMGSVSGELFF
CDR3 DNA: TGTGCCAGCAGCTTGGTTATGGGCTCAGTGTCCGGGGAGCTGTTTTTT
J gene: TRBJ2-2
V gene: TRBV5-5
D gene: -
clone size: few

CDR3 protein: CASSLGAGEVDTQYF
CDR3 DNA: TGCGCCAGCAGCTTAGGAGCGGGAGAGGTGGATACGCAGTATTTT
J gene: TRBJ2-3
V gene: TRBV5-1
D gene: TRBD2
clone size: -

CDR3 protein: CASSAQAYEQYF
CDR3 DNA: TGTGCCAGCAGTGCGCAGGCCTACGAGCAGTACTTC
J gene: TRBJ2-7
V gene: TRBV2
D gene: -
clone size: many

CDR3 protein: CATSRDRSMGTEAFF
CDR3 DNA: TGTGCCACCAGCAGAGATAGGAGTATGGGCACTGAAGCTTTCTTT
J gene: TRBJ1-1
V gene: TRBV15
D gene: -
clone size: many

CDR3 protein: CASKVTSSYNEQFF
CDR3 DNA: TGCGCCAGCAAGGTCACGAGCTCCTACAATGAGCAGTTCTTC
J gene: TRBJ2-1
V gene: TRBV5-1
D gene: -
clone size: few

CDR3 protein: CASTFDRSGANVLTF
CDR3 DNA: TGTGCCAGCACCTTCGACAGATCTGGGGCCAACGTCCTGACTTTC
J gene: TRBJ2-6
V gene: TRBV28
D gene: -
clone size: -

CDR3 protein: CASSFGKSQPYLF
CDR3 DNA: TGTGCCAGCAGCTTCGGAAAGTCGCAACCCTACCTATTT
J gene: TRBJ1-1
V gene: TRBV11-2
D gene: -
clone size: many

CDR3 protein: CASSLAAGMSTDTQYF
CDR3 DNA: TGCGCCAGCAGCTTGGCCGCGGGAATGAGCACAGATACGCAGTATTTT
J gene: TRBJ2-3
V gene: TRBV5-1
D gene: -
clone size: many

CDR3 protein: CAILGEGWNNEQFF
CDR3 DNA: TGTGCCATCCTGGGGGAGGGTTGGAACAATGAGCAGTTCTTC
J gene: TRBJ2-1
V gene: TRBV10-3
D gene: TRBD2
clone size: -

CDR3 protein: CASSPLRDRETLAGVPSYNEQFF
CDR3 DNA: TGTGCCAGCTCACCACTGAGGGACAGGGAGACACTAGCGGGAGTTCCTTCCTACAATGAGCAGTTCTTC
J gene: TRBJ2-1
V gene: TRBV18
D gene: TRBD2
clone size: few